A selection of T cell receptor beta chains follows, all from one sample in a study of cytomegalovirus exposure and HLA in healthy donors. Profiling relied on immunoSEQ multiplex PCR, and the TCRdb table lists in-frame clones only, not all of them. The table shows about 190,000 clones, with around 83% occurring only once. The source material was PBMCs. The receptor source for this set is a man aged 35-49 years in good health and CMV-seropositive. Both conserved end residues are part of each CDR3. Each record gives: CDR3 protein, CDR3 DNA, J gene, D gene, V gene. A D gene is named only where the DNA matches it firmly.

CDR3 protein: CAISGGDFSYNEQFF
CDR3 DNA: TGTGCCATCAGTGGGGGGGACTTCTCCTACAATGAGCAGTTCTTC
J gene: TRBJ2-1
D gene: .
V gene: TRBV10-3

CDR3 protein: CASRNRGTEQFF
CDR3 DNA: TGTGCCAGCAGGAACAGGGGGACTGAGCAGTTCTTC
J gene: TRBJ2-1
D gene: TRBD1
V gene: TRBV7-2

CDR3 protein: CAWTGQGSDEQYF
CDR3 DNA: TGTGCCTGGACGGGACAGGGGAGCGACGAGCAGTACTTC
J gene: TRBJ2-7
D gene: TRBD1
V gene: TRBV30

CDR3 protein: CASSPRLAGGSDTQYF
CDR3 DNA: TGTGCCAGCTCACCACGACTAGCGGGAGGGTCAGATACGCAGTATTTT
J gene: TRBJ2-3
D gene: TRBD2
V gene: TRBV18

CDR3 protein: CASSQPPGSSNTYEQYF
CDR3 DNA: TGTGCCAGCAGCCAGCCCCCAGGGTCGTCGAACACTTACGAGCAGTACTTC
J gene: TRBJ2-7
D gene: .
V gene: TRBV7-9

CDR3 protein: CASSLVGGQEAFF
CDR3 DNA: TGCGCCAGCAGCTTGGTGGGGGGACAGGAAGCTTTCTTT
J gene: TRBJ1-1
D gene: TRBD1
V gene: TRBV5-1

CDR3 protein: CASSVELAGHYGYTF
CDR3 DNA: TGTGCCAGCAGCGTAGAACTGGCAGGGCATTATGGCTACACCTTC
J gene: TRBJ1-2
D gene: .
V gene: TRBV9

CDR3 protein: CASSDSSNQPQHF
CDR3 DNA: TGTGCCAGCAGTGATAGTAGCAATCAGCCCCAGCATTTT
J gene: TRBJ1-5
D gene: .
V gene: TRBV6-1

CDR3 protein: CASSQGVSGSYTQYF
CDR3 DNA: TGCGCCAGCAGCCAAGGGGTTAGCGGATCGTATACGCAGTATTTT
J gene: TRBJ2-3
D gene: .
V gene: TRBV4-3

CDR3 protein: CASSDRGKQPQHF
CDR3 DNA: TGTGCCAGCAGTGACAGGGGGAAACAGCCCCAGCATTTT
J gene: TRBJ1-5
D gene: TRBD1
V gene: TRBV2

CDR3 protein: CASSLGGASTDTQYF
CDR3 DNA: TGCGCCAGCAGCCTGGGCGGCGCTAGCACAGATACGCAGTATTTT
J gene: TRBJ2-3
D gene: .
V gene: TRBV5-1

CDR3 protein: CASGTAWNTEAFF
CDR3 DNA: TGTGCCAGCGGGACAGCTTGGAACACTGAAGCTTTCTTT
J gene: TRBJ1-1
D gene: TRBD1
V gene: TRBV27

CDR3 protein: CASSSGTSRYNEQFF
CDR3 DNA: TGTGCCAGCAGTTCCGGGACTAGCAGATACAATGAGCAGTTCTTC
J gene: TRBJ2-1
D gene: TRBD2
V gene: TRBV6-1

CDR3 protein: CASSVGQGWTGELFF
CDR3 DNA: TGTGCCAGCAGCGTAGGACAGGGGTGGACCGGGGAGCTGTTTTTT
J gene: TRBJ2-2
D gene: TRBD1
V gene: TRBV7-8

CDR3 protein: CASSHPTGAVASRKAFF
CDR3 DNA: TGTGCCAGCAGCCACCCAACTGGCGCGGTGGCGAGCCGAAAAGCTTTCTTT
J gene: TRBJ1-1
D gene: .
V gene: TRBV7-2

CDR3 protein: CASSFPGGNEQFF
CDR3 DNA: TGTGCCAGTAGTTTCCCGGGGGGCAATGAGCAGTTCTTC
J gene: TRBJ2-1
D gene: TRBD2
V gene: TRBV19

CDR3 protein: CAWSVPGQTVRTTQYF
CDR3 DNA: TGTGCCTGGAGTGTACCAGGACAGACCGTCCGGACGACCCAGTACTTC
J gene: TRBJ2-5
D gene: .
V gene: TRBV30

CDR3 protein: CASSLGLDYGYTF
CDR3 DNA: TGTGCCAGCAGCTTAGGGCTAGACTATGGCTACACCTTC
J gene: TRBJ1-2
D gene: .
V gene: TRBV7-8

CDR3 protein: CASSLKTGVTEAFF
CDR3 DNA: TGTGCCAGCAGCTTAAAGACAGGGGTCACTGAAGCTTTCTTT
J gene: TRBJ1-1
D gene: TRBD1
V gene: TRBV7-2

CDR3 protein: CASSLYRGPGNTIYF
CDR3 DNA: TGTGCCAGCAGCTTGTACAGGGGCCCTGGAAACACCATATATTTT
J gene: TRBJ1-3
D gene: TRBD1
V gene: TRBV7-3

CDR3 protein: CSVTGTTNTGELFF
CDR3 DNA: TGCAGCGTAACCGGGACAACGAACACCGGGGAGCTGTTTTTT
J gene: TRBJ2-2
D gene: .
V gene: TRBV29-1